What follows are 9 T cell receptor beta chains derived from one specimen sequenced in a study of T cells in women clearing cervical HPV infection. Repertoires were generated with immunoSEQ multiplex PCR, while TCRdb's copy carries only in-frame clones and drops some. Its table lists around 39,000 clones. The sample taken for sequencing was blood buffy coat. These receptors were obtained from a woman aged 18 to 75 with a cervical HPV16 infection that either progressed to CIN3+ or cleared (not recorded which).

The DNA read from the CDR3 is TGTGCCAGTATGACAGGGGGCAGTAGCAATCAGCCC. This translates into CASMTGGSSNQP. The entire CDR3 protein reads CASMTGGSSNQPQHF. The rearrangement uses TRBV19 and TRBJ1-5, with 10 bases identical to TRBD1. The DNA ends 3 residues before the CDR3 does, and the rest of the CDR3 is filled in from the germline J gene. The J segment lost 0 bases and the V segment lost 7 bases, leaving 3 bases of the junction unmatched. The CDR3 has 15 residues. Germline values: CDR1 LNHDA, CDR2 SQIVND (reference sequence).

Details on this clone: One end of the junction does not line up with germline, which may come from a read error. The read falls 3 residues short of the CDR3 end, and the missing part is taken from the germline J gene. This chain connects TRBV4-2 to TRBJ2-2, with TRBD2 matching over 12 bases. Germline V gene data show CDR1 as LGHNA and CDR2 as YNFKEQ. This CDR3 spans 17 amino acids. Partial CDR3 DNA: TGTGCCAGCAGACAAGGACTAGCGGGACGGAGCACCGGGGAG. Its translation: CASRQGLAGRSTGE. The full CDR3 reads CASRQGLAGRSTGELFF.

Points on this clone: The read terminates 3 residues before the CDR3 end, so the remaining end is supplied by the germline J gene. The gene calls are TRBV18 and TRBJ2-1; a weak D match, TRBD2 (6 bases). Trimming cost V 2 bases and J 5 bases, with 10 bases left between them. Germline-derived CDR1 and CDR2 are KGHSH and LQKENI. The CDR3 extends over 14 amino acids. The CDR3 here is CASSPTRGNNEQFF. The CDR3 bases that were read are TGTGCCAGCTCACCAACACGGGGGAACAATGAG.

A remark on this clone: The read finishes 3 residues shy of the CDR3 end, and the germline J gene is used to complete it. V and J are TRBV7-8 and TRBJ2-7, with D hard to call. The germline V gene has CDR1 SGHVS and CDR2 FQNEAQ. V was clipped by 5 bases and J by 3 bases, with 11 bases between them. There are 13 residues in the CDR3. The CDR3 sequence is CASSRFLDYEQYF. The part of the CDR3 DNA that was read is TGTGCCAGCAGCCGATTCCTAGACTACGAG.

As to this clone: The CDR3 extends 3 residues past the end of the read, so its final part is completed from the germline J gene. The chain links TRBV7-9 to TRBJ1-2; no reliable D call. In germline, CDR1 is SEHNR, CDR2 FQNEAQ (reference sequence). The CDR3 loop spans 14 amino acids. The part of the CDR3 DNA that was read is TGTGCCAGCAGCCCCGACACTTTCTCCTACGAC. Translation: CASSPDTFSYD. The complete CDR3 reads CASSPDTFSYDYTF.

In the case of this clone: The read terminates 3 residues before the CDR3 end, so the remaining end is supplied by the germline J gene. V usage is TRBV7-8 and J usage is TRBJ1-1; D is unclear. Germline assignment: CDR1 SGHVS and CDR2 FQNEAQ. Trimming removed 3 bases from V and 3 bases from J, with 8 bases in between. The CDR3 has 13 residues. The covered CDR3 bases are TGTGCCAGCAGCTTCTCCGAGGACACTGAA. Amino acid sequence: CASSFSEDTE. The whole CDR3 sequence reads CASSFSEDTEAFF.

On this clone: The CDR3 end lies 3 residues beyond the end of the read and is filled in from the germline J gene. The chain uses TRBV14 and TRBJ1-2, with D possibly TRBD1 on 5 matching bases. Trimming took 4 bases from V and 5 from J, leaving 20 bases between them. Germline V gives CDR1 SGHDN, CDR2 FVKESK. The CDR3 is 16 residues long. This chain's CDR3 is CASSPPNVAGVYGYTF. The DNA read from the CDR3 is TGTGCCAGCAGCCCACCTAACGTAGCGGGGGTTTATGGC.

The CDR3 spells CASIPDRVTEAFF. CDR3 bases read: TGTGCCAGCATCCCCGACAGGGTAACTGAA. The chain carries TRBV2 and TRBJ1-1; 7 bases align to TRBD1. The read terminates 3 residues before the CDR3 end, so the remaining end is supplied by the germline J gene. The CDR3 spans 13 residues. V was clipped by 7 bases and J by 5 bases; unmatched bases: 7. Germline values: CDR1 SNHLY, CDR2 FYNNEI.

Concerning this clone itself: The CDR3 end falls 3 residues outside the read, so it is completed with the germline J gene. This chain joins TRBV19 and TRBJ2-2, with D possibly TRBD1 on 5 matching bases. The CDR3 contains 15 residues. Per the germline V gene, CDR1 is LNHDA and CDR2 is SQIVND (reference sequence). The covered CDR3 bases are TGTGCCAGTAGTATTGGGATTTCTGGGGCCAACGTG. Its translation is CASSIGISGANV. The full CDR3 protein reads CASSIGISGANVLFF.